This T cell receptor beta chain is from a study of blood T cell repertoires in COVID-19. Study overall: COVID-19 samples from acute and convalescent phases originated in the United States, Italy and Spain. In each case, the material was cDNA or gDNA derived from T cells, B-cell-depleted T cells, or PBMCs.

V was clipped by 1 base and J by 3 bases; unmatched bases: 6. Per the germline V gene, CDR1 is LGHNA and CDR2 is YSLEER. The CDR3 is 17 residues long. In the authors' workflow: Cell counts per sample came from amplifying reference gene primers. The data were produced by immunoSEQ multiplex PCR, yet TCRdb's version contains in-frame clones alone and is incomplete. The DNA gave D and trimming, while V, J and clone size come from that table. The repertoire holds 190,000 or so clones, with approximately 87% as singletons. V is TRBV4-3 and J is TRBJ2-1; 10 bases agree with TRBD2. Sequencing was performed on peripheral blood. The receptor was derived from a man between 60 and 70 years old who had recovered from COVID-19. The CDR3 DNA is TGCGCCAGCAGCCAAGTCAGCGGGGGGGCCTTCTACAATGAGCAGTTCTTC. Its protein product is CASSQVSGGAFYNEQFF.